The source of this T cell receptor (beta chain) is a study of OX40 agonist ivuxolimab in advanced cancers. On the study more broadly: Hepatocellular carcinoma, melanoma, renal cell or head and neck cancer affected the dose-escalation patients.

Concerning this clone: Antigen unknown.

Blood draws occurred at baseline, cycle 4 day 1, and cycle 7 day 1. Findings and caveats of the study: Among the lowest peripheral clonal expansion occurred in 0.1-3.0 mg/kg partial responders. Expanded clones belonging to CD8+ T cells outnumbered, on average, those of CD4+.

Here immunoSEQ multiplex PCR was the method, and the copy in TCRdb shows in-frame clones only, minus some. The sample includes 60,000 to 95,000 clones, 85% of them seen just once. The germline V and J ends were trimmed by 4 bases and 1 base, with 19 bases remaining between them. This CDR3 has 17 residues. CDR1 is SGHNT and CDR2 is YYREEE in the germline V gene (reference sequence). The sample consisted of CD4+ or CD8+ T cells sorted from blood, taken in a trial of the OX40 agonist ivuxolimab. This sequence was found in an adult with an advanced solid tumor such as melanoma, head and neck, liver or kidney cancer. This chain uses TRBV5-4 with TRBJ2-3; TRBD1 or TRBD2 may be the D gene (5 bases each). The CDR3 DNA reads TGTGCCAGCAGCGGAGCCGGGACCGCACCCGGCACAGATACGCAGTATTTT. Its translation: CASSGAGTAPGTDTQYF.